This record covers a single TCR beta chain. Its cognate antigen has yet to be identified. Qualities for individual bases were not recorded, and no much larger clone is one base off. According to the germline V gene, CDR1 reads SGHDN and CDR2 reads FVKESK. Inclusive of the bounding cysteine and phenylalanine, the CDR3 is 15 residues long. Only CDR3 DNA is held: 45 bases, read in frame from base 1. After removal of 3 bases from V and 7 bases from J, the junction retains 2 bases not matched to a gene. Using the deep immunoSEQ assay, multiplex PCR amplified TCR CDR3 regions from genomic DNA. Extracted genomic DNA from each cell subset was distributed evenly across all wells of several immunoSEQ 96-well plates, and each plate was treated as a replicate. Each replicate PCR for sorted subsets received around 0.2 ug genomic DNA, equal to around 32,000 T cell genomes. Purified libraries were measured with a Qubit 3.0 fluorometer, size-checked on a Bioanalyzer 2100, and measured again with the KAPA Library Quantification kit. Each immunoSEQ 96-well plate was sequenced on its own single-read 150-cycle Illumina NextSeq 550 flow cell. As for the original processing: The immunoSEQ output contained only junctional sequences without quality scores, so filtering could not match that applied to full-length reads. To assign V/J genes and CDR3, sequences were annotated using PyIR, a Python wrapper for IgBLAST v1.9, with IMGT germline references. Reads were removed for weak V/J assignments (E-value above 1e-6), missing CDR3, stop codons, out-of-frame junctions, or ambiguous translated residues. A V3J clonotype was defined by an identical inferred V gene, J gene, and CDR3 amino acid sequence. Percentage overlap between repertoires was calculated by dividing the number of shared unique clonotypes by the size of the smaller repertoire. Three approaches were used to assess repertoire richness: RTK rarefaction, the Chao1 estimator, and Recon v2.1 estimates of unobserved clonotypes. OLGA was used to compute generation probabilities for all TCRbeta clonotypes that the gDNA method yielded from four donors. TCRdb holds this immuneACCESS table with in-frame rearrangements only. Some clones are missing; in checked studies, unresolved V genes explain under half, and the rest has no known cause. For V, J and clone size, that table is used; D and trimming come from the DNA. The sample data list about 820,000 clones, and 92% of these were observed just once. The ten largest clones capture around 24% of the sample.

This record belongs to a study of shared clonotypes between healthy human individuals (dated by TCRdb to the early 2020s). Background on the whole study: The cohort included a few men and a couple of women between 18 and 49 years of age. Per donor, three plates each were used for CD4 naive and CD4 memory, two for CD8 naive, and one for CD8 memory. The study deeply sequenced blood TCR repertoires of about 5 healthy adults to estimate repertoire size and the extent of clonotype sharing between individuals. To increase sequencing depth and limit assay-specific biases, different laboratories used diverse techniques to prepare libraries and sequence TCR repertoires. Each donor's leukapheresis produced roughly between roughly 0.85 and 9.5 billion PBMCs.

On the study overall, not on this receptor specifically: Naive subsets generally had larger estimated clonotype richness than memory subsets did. Even with the large sequencing depth, rarefaction of the sorted-subset datasets indicated that sequencing was incomplete. Pairwise subsampling indicated that sequencing depth was expected to affect the degree of clonotype sharing among donors. Sampling was limited to blood, and TCR repertoires in tissue likely differ from TCR repertoires in blood. The genetic and exposure-history diversity represented was limited by the small number of donors. Compared with non-shared clonotypes, the clonotypes found in all four sorted-subset donors had higher generation probabilities. Across a handful of donors, around 5% of naive CD4, roughly 3.5% of naive CD8, 2.3% of memory CD4, and 0.4% of memory CD8 clonotypes were shared.

For the CD8 naive samples, CD45RO-negative cells were positively selected for CCR7, yielding a CD45RA+CCR7+ population from which TemRA cells were excluded. Healthy HIV-negative adults with no recently reported acute infections or vaccinations were included as donors. Every donor was a Caucasian adult residing in Nashville, Tennessee, USA. Blood was obtained by leukapheresis, after which PBMCs were separated by Ficoll-Histopaque density gradient centrifugation and cryopreserved in liquid nitrogen vapor phase. Analytical flow cytometry was used to check the purity and quantity of each magnetically sorted T cell population. From each sorted fraction, genomic DNA was isolated and quantified by UV absorbance on a Nanodrop 2000c.

Input material: naive CD8+ T cells sorted from blood. Interpreted using the paper, the cell subset or site label stands for: CD45RA+CCR7+. The sequence joins TRBV14 to TRBJ2-1; 14 middle bases align to TRBD2. The source of this sequence is a man aged 25 to 40 in good health. CDR3 sequence: CASSQRTSGGNEQFF. The DNA is as follows: TGTGCCAGCAGCCAGAGGACTAGCGGGGGGAATGAGCAGTTCTTC.